The 22 T cell receptor beta chains given below trace back to one sample, sequenced in a study of long-term antiretroviral therapy in people with HIV. It was version v3.0 of the immunoSEQ assay that was run at survey level. Using immunoSEQ multiplex PCR, the repertoire was profiled, and TCRdb retains in-frame clones only, with some absent. Of 15,000 to 25,000 clones listed, 87% were seen once; the top ten hold over 4%. Sequencing used unsorted PBMCs, obtained 2.1 years after starting antiretroviral therapy. Source of these receptors: a man younger than 30 with HIV.

The count of this clone is one. The genes are TRBV6-5 and TRBJ2-7; D remains ambiguous. Germline V gene sequence: CDR1 MNHEY, CDR2 SVGAGI. CDR3 size: 12 residues. V lost 6 bases and J lost 7, with 13 bases in between. The CDR3 is CASSPGPWEQYF. Here the CDR3 DNA reads TGTGCCAGCAGCCCGGGCCCCTGGGAGCAGTACTTC.

The rearrangement links TRBV19 to TRBJ1-5, with D uncertain. Between the trimmed V and J ends, which lost 5 bases and 0 bases, there was a span of 11 bases. CDR3 size: 15 residues. The germline gives CDR1 LNHDA, CDR2 SQIVND (reference sequence). The DNA of the CDR3 is TGTGCCAGTAGTCGACAAATCTATAGCAATCAGCCCCAGCATTTT. Encoded protein: CASSRQIYSNQPQHF.

This clone was counted between two and nine times. The V and J genes are TRBV19 and TRBJ2-7; D not resolved. Germline CDR1 LNHDA, CDR2 SQIVND (reference sequence). The CDR3 totals 14 residues. The germline V and J ends were trimmed by 3 bases and 2 bases, with 11 bases remaining between them. CDR3 amino acids: CASSIASGTYEQYF. Here the CDR3 DNA reads TGTGCCAGTAGTATCGCCTCCGGCACCTACGAGCAGTACTTC.

The chain links TRBV11-2 to TRBJ2-7; tentative D call: TRBD2 (5 bases). Germline V gene lookup returns CDR1 SGHAT and CDR2 FQNNGV. Between the trimmed V and J ends, which lost 3 bases and 7 bases, there was a span of 13 bases. The CDR3 covers 13 residues. CDR3 in amino acids: CASSFGLKSEQYF. The DNA for the CDR3 is TGTGCCAGCAGCTTCGGACTGAAAAGTGAGCAGTACTTC.

This clone was observed a single time. The chain recombines TRBV7-8 with TRBJ2-3, with no clear D. Germline V CDR1 and CDR2: SGHVS, FQNEAQ. V lost 4 bases and J 4 bases, leaving 15 bases between the germline ends. The CDR3 length is 15 residues. The CDR3 nucleotides read TGTGCCAGCAGCTCCCGCCGCCTAGGTCCAGATACGCAGTATTTT. Residues: CASSSRRLGPDTQYF.

This clone was detected a few times. V gene TRBV6-6 combines with J gene TRBJ2-3, with D possibly TRBD2 on 7 matching bases. Germline CDR1 MNHNY, CDR2 SVGAGI (reference sequence). The V and J ends lost 0 bases and 5 bases respectively, with 12 bases between them. The CDR3 covers 15 residues. In nucleotides, the CDR3 is TGTGCCAGCAGTTACTCGGGGGGGGCGGGAGATACGCAGTATTTT. The encoded protein is CASSYSGGAGDTQYF.

This chain links TRBV7-8 with TRBJ2-7; the D call may be TRBD1 or TRBD2 (5 bases each). Between the trimmed V and J ends, which lost 4 bases and 2 bases, there was a span of 18 bases. Germline-derived CDR1 and CDR2 are SGHVS and FQNEAQ. The CDR3 runs 16 residues. DNA of the CDR3: TGTGCCAGCAGCTGGACCGGGGCCAGAGGGACCTACGAGCAGTACTTC. It is translated as CASSWTGARGTYEQYF.

The chain carries TRBV30 and TRBJ2-5, with TRBD2 as a possible D gene (6 bases). There are 15 residues in the CDR3. In germline, CDR1 is GTSNPN, CDR2 SVGIG (reference sequence). Between the trimmed V and J ends, which lost 1 base and 7 bases, there was a span of 19 bases. CDR3 protein: CAWSAEATGEGTQYF. DNA for the CDR3: TGTGCCTGGAGTGCCGAAGCTACGGGAGAGGGGACCCAGTACTTC.

For the CDR3, the DNA is TGTGCCAGCGCCCGGGGAGACAACTATGGCTACACCTTC. It yields the protein CASARGDNYGYTF. The chain carries TRBV27 and TRBJ1-2; D is ambiguous. The CDR3 covers 13 residues. Germline assignment: CDR1 MNHEY and CDR2 SMNVEV (reference sequence). V gave up 8 bases and J gave up 2 bases, with 12 bases separating them.

The rearrangement links TRBV6-1 to TRBJ1-2; possibly TRBD1 for D (5 bases). The CDR3 contains 14 residues. Looked up from germline, CDR1 is MNHNS and CDR2 is SASEGT. Deletions cut 3 bases from V and 3 bases from J, with 11 bases between. This CDR3 reads CASSDGGGDYGYTF. CDR3 DNA: TGTGCCAGCAGTGACGGGGGGGGAGACTATGGCTACACCTTC.

This clone was found a few times. The rearrangement uses TRBV9 and TRBJ2-7; a weak D match, TRBD2 (5 bases). V was clipped by 0 bases and J by 3 bases, with 13 bases between them. The germline gives CDR1 SGDLS, CDR2 YYNGEE. This CDR3 has 15 residues. CDR3 nucleotides: TGTGCCAGCAGCGTAGGACCGGGGATGGGCTACGAGCAGTACTTC. This sequence encodes CASSVGPGMGYEQYF.

The genes are TRBV4-2 and TRBJ1-5; D unclear. This CDR3 comprises 16 residues. Germline CDR1 is LGHNA and CDR2 is YNFKEQ. The V end lost 0 bases, the J end lost 0 bases, and 9 bases lay between the germline ends. In nucleotides, the CDR3 is TGTGCCAGCAGCCAAGATCCAGCAAATAGCAATCAGCCCCAGCATTTT. This gives the protein CASSQDPANSNQPQHF.

The V call is TRBV7-2, the J call TRBJ2-7; D assignment may be TRBD1 or TRBD2 (6 bases each). Per the germline V gene, CDR1 is SGHTA and CDR2 is FQGNSA. CDR3 length equals 17 residues. Trimming left V 5 bases short and J 4 bases short, with 24 bases between. The CDR3 loop reads CASSKRGLGGRVYEQYF. The CDR3 nucleotides are TGTGCCAGCAGCAAAAGGGGGTTGGGGGGCCGGGTATACGAGCAGTACTTC. The entire variable domain, with the rest obtained from reference TRBV7-2 and TRBJ2-7, is as follows: GAGVSQSPSNKVTEKGKDVELRCDPISGHTALYWYRQSLGQGLEFLIYFQGNSAPDKSGLPSDRFSAERTGGSVSTLTIQRTQQEDSAVYLCASSKRGLGGRVYEQYFGPGTRLTVT.

The V call is TRBV7-8, the J call TRBJ2-2, with TRBD2 matching 8 bases. The trim removed 4 bases at V and 5 bases at J, leaving 6 bases unmatched. The CDR3 is 15 residues long. Germline CDR1 and CDR2: SGHVS and FQNEAQ. CDR3 sequence (DNA): TGTGCCAGCAGCTCCGGGGGGGCGGGGACCGGGGAGCTGTTTTTT. This translates into CASSSGGAGTGELFF.

The chain couples TRBV5-1 to TRBJ2-2, with a weak D call TRBD2 (6 bases). The V end was cut by 3 bases, the J end by 4 bases, with 16 bases between. The CDR3 runs to 16 residues. Germline values: CDR1 SGHRS, CDR2 YFSETQ. The CDR3 DNA reads as TGCGCCAGCAGCTCAAGGTTCGGGGGTGCCACCGGGGAGCTGTTTTTT. Protein sequence: CASSSRFGGATGELFF.

The chain links TRBV11-3 to TRBJ2-1; TRBD2 matches at 7 bases. This CDR3 is built from 17 residues. With V trimmed by 3 bases and J by 1 base, 9 bases remained unmatched. CDR1 and CDR2 from the germline V gene are SGHNT and YENEEA. The CDR3: CASSLGGLGGSYNEQFF. The DNA for the CDR3 is TGTGCCAGCAGCTTGGGAGGACTAGGTGGTTCCTACAATGAGCAGTTCTTC.

The chain has TRBV13 and TRBJ1-2; 9 positions agree with TRBD1. The CDR3 length is 15 residues. Germline loops: CDR1 PRHDT, CDR2 FYEKMQ (reference sequence). With V trimmed by 4 bases and J by 1 base, 4 bases remained unmatched. The CDR3 DNA reads TGTGCCAGCAGCTCGGAGACAGGGGGTAACTATGGCTACACCTTC. This sequence encodes CASSSETGGNYGYTF.

This clone is a singleton in its sample. This sequence joins TRBV7-3 and TRBJ2-7; 7 bases are a match to TRBD2. The germline gives CDR1 SGHTA, CDR2 FQGTGA. The CDR3 length is 13 residues. V lost 8 bases, J lost 3 bases, and 7 bases stayed unmatched. The CDR3 DNA reads as TGTGCCAGCCCGGAGGCGGGGGTCTACGAGCAGTACTTC. Translation: CASPEAGVYEQYF. Supplemented by reference TRBV7-3 and TRBJ2-7, the full variable domain reads GAGVSQTPSNKVTEKGKYVELRCDPISGHTALYWYRQSLGQGPEFLIYFQGTGAADDSGLPNDRFFAVRPEGSVSTLKIQRTERGDSAVYLCASPEAGVYEQYFGPGTRLTVT.

In its sample, this clone was seen once. The chain couples TRBV11-2 to TRBJ1-2; tentative D call: TRBD1 (6 bases). Deletions cut 2 bases from V and 8 bases from J, with 12 bases between. The CDR3 is 13 amino acids. Germline assignment: CDR1 SGHAT and CDR2 FQNNGV. CDR3 sequence reads: CASSLMGARGYTF. For the CDR3, the DNA is TGTGCCAGCAGCTTAATGGGGGCTCGGGGCTACACCTTC.

This chain joins TRBV19 and TRBJ1-1, with 12 bases matching TRBD1. V dropped 6 bases and J dropped 10; count of bases not matched to a gene: 9. From germline, CDR1 is LNHDA and CDR2 SQIVND (reference sequence). The CDR3 extends over 14 amino acids. For the CDR3, the DNA is TGTGCCAGTAGCCCCCGGGACAGGGGGCAGGCAGCTTTCTTT. Protein: CASSPRDRGQAAFF.

The chain recombines TRBV20-1 with TRBJ1-2; tentative D call: TRBD1 (6 bases). The CDR3 length is 11 residues. Trimming removed 5 bases from V and 4 bases from J, with 8 bases in between. Germline loops: CDR1 DFQATT, CDR2 SNEGSKA (reference sequence). Here the CDR3 DNA reads TGCAGTGCTGGAGGGGGCTATGGCTACACCTTC. It specifies CSAGGGYGYTF.

V usage is TRBV29-1 and J usage is TRBJ2-7; D not certain. V gave up 0 bases and J gave up 0 bases, with 15 bases separating them. Germline lookup yields CDR1 SQVTM and CDR2 ANQGSEA. The CDR3 covers 16 residues. Here the CDR3 reads CSVEDGTGETSYEQYF. The CDR3 coding sequence is TGCAGCGTTGAAGACGGTACCGGTGAGACCTCCTACGAGCAGTACTTC.